Reported below is one T cell receptor beta chain. The sample is drawn from a study of CD8 T cells in Susac syndrome. The V end was cut by 7 bases, the J end by 2 bases, with 9 bases between. Germline values: CDR1 MNHEY, CDR2 SMNVEV (reference sequence). The length of the CDR3 is 14 residues. RNA amounts of roughly 0.5 to 1 ug underwent reverse transcription with random hexamers. Amplification of TCR beta CDR3 across 54 Vbeta and 13 Jbeta was performed with immunoSEQ multiplex PCR. TCRdb analysed the immunoSEQ multiplex PCR reads with MiXCR anew, one entry per CDR3 protein. The sample gives about 430,000 distinct CDR3 sequences, 85% to 90% of which show up once; about 0.12% is in the top ten. Sequencing of TCR beta covered CD8+ and CD4+ T cells obtained from blood.

The source is a human donor with multiple sclerosis. Sequencing was done on a sample of CD8+ T cells from PBMCs. The chain couples TRBV27 to TRBJ2-6, with D possibly being TRBD1 (6 bases). CDR3 amino acids: CASKAGAGANVLTF. CDR3 DNA sequence: TGTGCCAGCAAGGCAGGGGCTGGGGCCAACGTCCTGACTTTC.